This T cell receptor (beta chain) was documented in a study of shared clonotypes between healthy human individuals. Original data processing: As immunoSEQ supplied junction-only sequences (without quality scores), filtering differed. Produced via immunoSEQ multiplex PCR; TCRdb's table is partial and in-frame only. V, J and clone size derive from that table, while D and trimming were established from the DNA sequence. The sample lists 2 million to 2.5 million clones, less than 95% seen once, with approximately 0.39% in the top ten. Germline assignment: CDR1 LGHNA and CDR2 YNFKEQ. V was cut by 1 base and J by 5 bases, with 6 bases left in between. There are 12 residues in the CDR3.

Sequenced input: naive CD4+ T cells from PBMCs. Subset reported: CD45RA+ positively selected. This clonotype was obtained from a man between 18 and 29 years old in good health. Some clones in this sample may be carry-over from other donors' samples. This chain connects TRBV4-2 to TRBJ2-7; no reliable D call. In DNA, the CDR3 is TGTGCCAGCAGCCAAGGGGTCCACGAGCAGTACTTC. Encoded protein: CASSQGVHEQYF.